What follows are 5 T cell receptor beta chains derived from one specimen sequenced in a study of T cell repertoires in cytomegalovirus infection. These receptors lack a known antigen. TCRdb reprocessed the reads with MiXCR, giving one entry per CDR3 protein. The table has some 700,000 distinct CDR3 sequences, roughly a third seen once. The sample here was cultured PBMCs, taken from culture after CMV antigen stimulation. The receptors shown here come from a human donor in good health (CMV status not recorded). Some clones in this sample may be carry-over from other donors' samples.

This chain connects TRBV7-2 to TRBJ1-4, with D hard to call. CDR1 SGHTA and CDR2 FQGNSA come from the germline V gene. V was cut by 3 bases and J by 0 bases, with 8 bases left in between. The CDR3 sequence is 15 residues long. In DNA form, the CDR3 reads TGTGCCAGCAGCTTTTTGGTGCCAACTAATGAAAAACTGTTTTTT. It translates to CASSFLVPTNEKLFF.

This clonotype was recorded at least ten times. This chain connects TRBV7-9 to TRBJ1-2; TRBD1 is a possible D gene (6 bases). From germline, CDR1 is SEHNR and CDR2 FQNEAQ (reference sequence). V dropped 1 base and J dropped 4 bases, with 13 bases sitting between them. The CDR3 is 15 amino acids. The CDR3 here is CASSLGGGAAYGYTF. CDR3 coding DNA: TGTGCCAGCAGCTTAGGGGGGGGGGCTGCCTATGGCTACACCTTC.

This clonotype came up a few times. J is TRBJ2-7 and V is TRBV6-2 or TRBV6-3, with 7 nucleotides matching TRBD2. From germline, CDR1 is MNHEY and CDR2 SVGEGT. The V segment lost 7 bases and the J segment 6 bases; nucleotides outside the gene matches: 18. This CDR3 has 16 residues. The CDR3 coding sequence is TGTGCCAGCACTCAACCAGCAGAGGCGGGAGTTGTCGAGCAGTACTTC. Residues: CASTQPAEAGVVEQYF.

This clonotype was found many times. The V gene is TRBV7-2, the J gene TRBJ2-5; either TRBD1 or TRBD2 may supply D (5 bases each). The CDR3 totals 15 residues. The germline gives CDR1 SGHTA, CDR2 FQGNSA. V was pared by 1 base and J by 2 bases, with 11 bases between. The CDR3 protein is CASSLGSGHQETQYF. The CDR3 DNA follows: TGTGCCAGCAGCTTAGGATCGGGGCATCAAGAGACCCAGTACTTC.

In the case of this clonotype: Compared with germline, one end of the junction differs, possibly owing to a read error. V gene TRBV12-3 or TRBV12-4 combines with J gene TRBJ2-1; possibly TRBD2 for D (5 bases). The CDR3 is 18 amino acids. For the CDR3, the DNA is TGTGCCAGCAGTCCTCATGACGGGGTTATTGGCTCCTACAATGGGCAGTTCTTC. Amino acid sequence: CASSPHDGVIGSYNGQFF.